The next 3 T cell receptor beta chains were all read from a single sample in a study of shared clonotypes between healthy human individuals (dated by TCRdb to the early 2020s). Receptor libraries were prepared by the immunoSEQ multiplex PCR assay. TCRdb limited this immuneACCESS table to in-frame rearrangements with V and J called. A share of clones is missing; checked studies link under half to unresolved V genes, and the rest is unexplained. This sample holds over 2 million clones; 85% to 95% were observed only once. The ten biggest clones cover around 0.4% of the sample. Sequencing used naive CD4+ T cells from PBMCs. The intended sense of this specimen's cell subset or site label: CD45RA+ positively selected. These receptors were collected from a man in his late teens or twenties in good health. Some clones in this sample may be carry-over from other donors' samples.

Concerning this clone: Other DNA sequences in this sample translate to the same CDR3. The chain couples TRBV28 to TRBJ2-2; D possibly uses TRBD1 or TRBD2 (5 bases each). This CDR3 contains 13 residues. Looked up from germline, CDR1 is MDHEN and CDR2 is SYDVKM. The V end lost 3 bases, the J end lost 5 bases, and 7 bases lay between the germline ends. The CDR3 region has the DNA TGTGCCAGCAGTTTTGGGGGAACCGGGGAGCTGTTTTTT. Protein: CASSFGGTGELFF.

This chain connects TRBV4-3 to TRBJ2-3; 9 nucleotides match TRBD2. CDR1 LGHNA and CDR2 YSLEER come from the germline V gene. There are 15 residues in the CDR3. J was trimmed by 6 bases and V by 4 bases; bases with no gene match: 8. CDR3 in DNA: TGCGCCAGCAGCCCCGTCGGGCTAGCGGGGGATACGCAGTATTTT. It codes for CASSPVGLAGDTQYF.

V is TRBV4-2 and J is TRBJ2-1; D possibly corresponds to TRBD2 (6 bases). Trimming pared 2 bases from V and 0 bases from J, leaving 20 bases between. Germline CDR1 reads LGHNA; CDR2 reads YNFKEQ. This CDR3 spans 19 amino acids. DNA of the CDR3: TGTGCCAGCAGCCAACGAGGACTAACAACCTCGAGCTCCTACAATGAGCAGTTCTTC. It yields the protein CASSQRGLTTSSSYNEQFF.